Presented here are 25 T cell receptor beta chains from one specimen sequenced in a study of monozygotic twins with inflammatory bowel disease. TCRdb re-called the 5' RACE reads, yielding one record per CDR3 amino acid sequence without DNA. The sample holds approximately 330,000 distinct CDR3 sequences. Sequenced input: blood. The receptors come from a human donor with ulcerative colitis or Crohn's disease, or a healthy co-twin of an affected twin (not recorded which).

The chain links TRBV20-1 to TRBJ1-2; lacking DNA, the TRBD1 call made by TCRdb goes unchecked. Germline loops: CDR1 DFQATT, CDR2 SNEGSKA (reference sequence). The length of the CDR3 is 13 residues. This CDR3 is CSATADGGRGYTF.

The V and J genes are TRBV28 and TRBJ2-4; TCRdb calls TRBD1, which cannot be checked without DNA. CDR1 and CDR2 (germline): MDHEN, SYDVKM. This CDR3 spans 11 amino acids. The chain's CDR3 is CASSRDSRFHF.

This chain joins TRBV7-9 and TRBJ2-7; TCRdb reports TRBD1, a call that lacks DNA to check it against. The CDR3 extends over 15 amino acids. Germline lookup yields CDR1 SEHNR and CDR2 FQNEAQ (reference sequence). The CDR3 is CASSSGPGVTYEQYF.

This chain links TRBV28 with TRBJ1-1. Germline lookup yields CDR1 MDHEN and CDR2 SYDVKM. The CDR3 runs to 15 residues. The CDR3 region is CASSLFGKQSTEAFF.

This rearrangement joins TRBV28 to TRBJ2-6; TCRdb picks TRBD1, but there is no DNA to check that call. The CDR3 totals 18 residues. CDR1 is MDHEN, CDR2 SYDVKM, per germline. CDR3 loop: CASSLFRGALSGANVLTF.

V gene TRBV14 combines with J gene TRBJ2-5; the TRBD1 assignment by TCRdb is unverifiable without DNA. Germline CDR1 SGHDN, CDR2 FVKESK. CDR3 length: 14 residues. The CDR3 protein is CASSQQGQGVTQYF.

The chain has TRBV30 and TRBJ1-1; TCRdb designates TRBD1, a call that cannot be tested without DNA. CDR3 length: 14 amino acids. In germline, CDR1 is GTSNPN, CDR2 SVGIG (reference sequence). The chain's CDR3 is CAWSRGKMNTEAFF.

This chain connects TRBV19 to TRBJ1-5; TCRdb's D call, TRBD1, is unchecked because there is no DNA. The germline V gene has CDR1 LNHDA and CDR2 SQIVND (reference sequence). The length of the CDR3 is 13 residues. CDR3 region: CATDRGSNQPQHF.

V and J are TRBV20-1 and TRBJ1-4. This CDR3 spans 14 amino acids. From germline, CDR1 is DFQATT and CDR2 SNEGSKA (reference sequence). The CDR3 loop reads CSALSRPPNEKLFF.

V usage is TRBV6-6 and J usage is TRBJ1-2; TCRdb outputs TRBD1, but without DNA this stays unchecked. Germline values: CDR1 MNHNY, CDR2 SVGAGI (reference sequence). The length of the CDR3 is 13 residues. The chain's CDR3 is CASRDRGTGGYTF.

V is TRBV12-3 or TRBV12-4 and J is TRBJ2-4. The CDR3 has 12 residues. The CDR3 region is CASSLTPWIQYF.

The V call is TRBV3-1, the J call TRBJ1-5; without DNA, the TCRdb call of TRBD1 cannot be checked. There are 15 residues in the CDR3. In germline, CDR1 is LGHDT, CDR2 YNNKEL (reference sequence). The CDR3 here is CASSQGRGVNQPQHF.

J is TRBJ2-2 and V is TRBV30; TCRdb's D gene call, TRBD1, goes unchecked for lack of DNA. The germline gives CDR1 GTSNPN, CDR2 SVGIG (reference sequence). There are 15 residues in the CDR3. The CDR3 here is CAWSNGQGRAGELFF.

CDR3 residues: CASSSRGAVMGNTIYF. The chain is built from TRBV3-1 and TRBJ1-3; the D gene TCRdb calls, TRBD1, cannot be checked with no DNA. The CDR3 covers 16 residues. Germline values: CDR1 LGHDT, CDR2 YNNKEL (reference sequence).

This chain joins TRBV20-1 and TRBJ2-7; TCRdb's D call of TRBD1 is untestable without DNA. CDR3 length equals 15 residues. Germline loops: CDR1 DFQATT, CDR2 SNEGSKA (reference sequence). Here the CDR3 reads CSADDRGAPLYEQYF.

V and J are TRBV3-1 and TRBJ1-2; there is no DNA to check the TCRdb D call of TRBD1. Germline CDR1 is LGHDT and CDR2 is YNNKEL (reference sequence). The CDR3 runs 13 residues. Here the CDR3 reads CASRLQGARGYTF.

The chain couples TRBV5-1 to TRBJ2-1. This CDR3 contains 14 residues. Germline CDR1 reads SGHRS; CDR2 reads YFSETQ. CDR3 sequence: CASSLSAGWNEQFF.

The rearrangement uses TRBV5-1 and TRBJ2-7; TCRdb designates TRBD2, a call that cannot be tested without DNA. This CDR3 contains 15 residues. Germline lookup yields CDR1 SGHRS and CDR2 YFSETQ. CDR3 loop: CASSLNAGSGYEQYF.

This chain connects TRBV20-1 to TRBJ2-1; TCRdb outputs TRBD1, but without DNA this stays unchecked. The CDR3 runs to 14 residues. Germline V gene data show CDR1 as DFQATT and CDR2 as SNEGSKA (reference sequence). The CDR3 here is CSASNRGRYNEQFF.

The rearrangement links TRBV12-3 or TRBV12-4 to TRBJ1-6. The CDR3 totals 15 residues. CDR3 residues: CASSSATVTNSPLHF.

This chain uses TRBV20-1 with TRBJ2-1; TCRdb lists TRBD1, though no DNA is available to test this call. The CDR3 spans 15 residues. Looked up from germline, CDR1 is DFQATT and CDR2 is SNEGSKA (reference sequence). CDR3 sequence reads: CSAYPWGRPNNEQFF.

The J gene is TRBJ2-7, the V gene TRBV28; no DNA is available, so the TRBD2 call from TCRdb remains unchecked. The length of the CDR3 is 13 residues. Germline values: CDR1 MDHEN, CDR2 SYDVKM. The CDR3 is CASRTSGLFQQYF.

The chain joins TRBV18 to TRBJ2-3; the TCRdb call, TRBD1, lacks DNA for checking. The germline V gene encodes CDR1 KGHSH and CDR2 LQKENI. This CDR3 has 16 residues. This chain's CDR3 is CASSPGVRGVTDTQYF.

This chain uses TRBV4-1 with TRBJ2-7; TCRdb picks TRBD1, but there is no DNA to check that call. This CDR3 is built from 21 residues. Germline V lookup: CDR1 MGHRA, CDR2 YSYEKL. This CDR3 reads CASSPLPLQGQHSIASYEQYF.

The chain combines TRBV5-1 with TRBJ2-1; the D call of TRBD1 rests on TCRdb alone, since no DNA is present to check it. The CDR3 contains 14 residues. Germline values: CDR1 SGHRS, CDR2 YFSETQ. Here the CDR3 reads CASSLGQGNNEQFF.